This TCR beta chain was identified during a study of T cells in localized non-small cell lung cancer. CDR1 and CDR2 (germline): SEHNR, FQNEAQ (reference sequence). Trimming at V came to 1 base and at J to 9 bases, leaving 3 bases not matched to a gene. The CDR3 spans 13 residues. Method: immunoSEQ multiplex PCR; TCRdb's copy keeps in-frame clones and lacks some. The sample contains fewer than 40,000 clones, 85% to 90% of which appear only once. About this clone itself: Its target is unknown.

Study conclusions and caveats: Peak T cell clonality was found in uninvolved adjacent lung, exceeding tumor. Adjacent lung tissue had a median about 57 of the top 100 clones found in the tumor.

The origin of this receptor is a male donor older than 55 with stage III lung adenocarcinoma. The sample here was peripheral blood, taken before any cancer treatment. The chain joins TRBV7-9 to TRBJ1-5; 7 bases map to TRBD1. The CDR3 here is CASSLGGDRPQHF. Written as DNA, the CDR3 is TGTGCCAGCAGCTTAGGCGGGGACAGGCCCCAGCATTTT.